A selection of T cell receptor beta chains follows, all from one sample in a study of blood T cell repertoires in COVID-19. Measured with immunoSEQ multiplex PCR; TCRdb has only the in-frame clones, and not every one. The table has 200,000 or so clones, around 75% seen once; the top ten hold around 5.4%. Sequencing input: peripheral blood. The receptors stem from a human donor in a cohort sampled during active COVID-19. The CDR3 runs from the conserved cysteine through the conserved F or W. A D gene is named only where the DNA matches it firmly. Size is stated for part of the rows, as once, few or many counts, or as a class when the clone is expanded.

abundance: -
d_gene: TRBD2
v_gene: TRBV28
j_gene: TRBJ2-7
CDR3aa: CASRPTHSGPSSYEQYF
CDR3nt: TGTGCCAGCAGGCCAACGCATAGCGGGCCGAGCTCCTACGAGCAGTACTTC

abundance: -
d_gene: -
v_gene: TRBV18
j_gene: TRBJ1-1
CDR3aa: CASSPLDTLTAAFF
CDR3nt: TGTGCCAGCTCACCCCTGGACACACTGACGGCAGCTTTCTTT

abundance: -
d_gene: -
v_gene: TRBV9
j_gene: TRBJ2-1
CDR3aa: CASSASTEQFF
CDR3nt: TGTGCCAGCAGCGCAAGCACCGAGCAGTTCTTC

abundance: -
d_gene: TRBD2
v_gene: TRBV7-2
j_gene: TRBJ2-7
CDR3aa: CASSWDLGGRNNEQYF
CDR3nt: TGTGCCAGCAGCTGGGACCTTGGCGGGAGGAACAACGAGCAGTACTTC

abundance: -
d_gene: -
v_gene: TRBV29-1
j_gene: TRBJ1-1
CDR3aa: CSAYHYEAFF
CDR3nt: TGCAGCGCCTACCATTACGAAGCTTTCTTT

abundance: -
d_gene: -
v_gene: TRBV28
j_gene: TRBJ1-4
CDR3aa: CASSLTRELFF
CDR3nt: TGTGCCAGCAGTTTAACTAGGGAACTGTTTTTT

abundance: -
d_gene: TRBD1
v_gene: TRBV5-4
j_gene: TRBJ2-7
CDR3aa: CASSPGGTGATYEQYF
CDR3nt: TGTGCCAGCAGCCCCGGGGGGACAGGGGCAACCTACGAGCAGTACTTC

abundance: -
d_gene: -
v_gene: TRBV28
j_gene: TRBJ1-1
CDR3aa: CASRSGRGGLAFF
CDR3nt: TGTGCCAGCAGGTCCGGACGGGGTGGACTGGCTTTCTTT

abundance: -
d_gene: -
v_gene: TRBV5-5
j_gene: TRBJ1-3
CDR3aa: CASSWRSVGSGNTIYF
CDR3nt: TGTGCCAGCAGCTGGAGGAGCGTGGGGTCGGGAAACACCATATATTTT

abundance: -
d_gene: TRBD1
v_gene: TRBV4-2
j_gene: TRBJ2-5
CDR3aa: CASSYRGRAVETQYF
CDR3nt: TGTGCCAGCAGTTACAGGGGACGGGCGGTGGAGACCCAGTACTTC

abundance: -
d_gene: -
v_gene: TRBV28
j_gene: TRBJ1-4
CDR3aa: CASSFGGTNEKLFF
CDR3nt: TGTGCCAGCAGTTTCGGGGGAACTAATGAAAAACTGTTTTTT

abundance: once
d_gene: TRBD1
v_gene: TRBV5-1
j_gene: TRBJ2-3
CDR3aa: CASRYTGGLTDTQYF
CDR3nt: TGCGCCAGCAGGTACACAGGGGGCCTTACAGATACGCAGTATTTT

abundance: once
d_gene: TRBD1
v_gene: TRBV7-2
j_gene: TRBJ1-1
CDR3aa: CASSVTGTANTEAFF
CDR3nt: TGTGCCAGCAGCGTCACCGGGACAGCGAACACTGAAGCTTTCTTT

abundance: -
d_gene: TRBD1
v_gene: TRBV7-8
j_gene: TRBJ1-2
CDR3aa: CASSLRTGKEGYTF
CDR3nt: TGTGCCAGCAGCTTACGGACAGGGAAGGAGGGCTACACCTTC

abundance: -
d_gene: TRBD2
v_gene: TRBV15
j_gene: TRBJ2-1
CDR3aa: CATSRGLAGVVAEQFF
CDR3nt: TGTGCCACCAGCAGAGGCCTAGCGGGAGTTGTGGCTGAGCAGTTCTTC

abundance: few
d_gene: -
v_gene: TRBV5-1
j_gene: TRBJ2-7
CDR3aa: CASSLAGTYYEQYF
CDR3nt: TGCGCCAGCAGCTTGGCGGGGACATACTACGAGCAGTACTTC

abundance: once
d_gene: -
v_gene: TRBV5-5
j_gene: TRBJ1-6
CDR3aa: CASSEDSNSPLHF
CDR3nt: TGTGCCAGCAGCGAAGACAGTAATTCACCCCTCCACTTT

abundance: -
d_gene: -
v_gene: TRBV21-1
j_gene: TRBJ2-3
CDR3aa: CASSKGLLAEDTDTQYF
CDR3nt: TGTGCCAGCAGCAAAGGTCTGCTAGCGGAAGACACAGATACGCAGTATTTT

abundance: once
d_gene: -
v_gene: TRBV9
j_gene: TRBJ1-4
CDR3aa: CASSLDRHNEKLFF
CDR3nt: TGTGCCAGCAGCCTCGACAGGCATAATGAAAAACTGTTTTTT

abundance: -
d_gene: -
v_gene: TRBV3-1/TRBV3-2
j_gene: TRBJ2-1
CDR3aa: CASSQEPATYNEQFF
CDR3nt: TGTGCCAGCAGCCAAGAACCCGCTACCTACAATGAGCAGTTCTTC

abundance: -
d_gene: -
v_gene: TRBV27
j_gene: TRBJ1-1
CDR3aa: CASSLALVRGGTEAFF
CDR3nt: TGTGCCAGCAGTCTCGCCTTAGTACGCGGCGGCACTGAAGCTTTCTTT

abundance: -
d_gene: -
v_gene: TRBV28
j_gene: TRBJ2-3
CDR3aa: CASNRAGGTDTQYF
CDR3nt: TGTGCCAGCAACCGGGCGGGCGGCACAGATACGCAGTATTTT

abundance: -
d_gene: TRBD1
v_gene: TRBV5-4
j_gene: TRBJ1-5
CDR3aa: CASSLGGRTGGFGTQHF
CDR3nt: TGTGCCAGCAGCTTGGGGGGAAGAACAGGGGGCTTCGGGACCCAGCATTTT

abundance: once
d_gene: TRBD1
v_gene: TRBV7-2
j_gene: TRBJ1-5
CDR3aa: CASSLARTGGNQPQHF
CDR3nt: TGTGCCAGCAGCTTAGCCCGGACAGGGGGAAACCAGCCCCAGCATTTT

abundance: -
d_gene: TRBD2
v_gene: TRBV27
j_gene: TRBJ2-5
CDR3aa: CASSLGFSGRARETQYF
CDR3nt: TGTGCCAGCAGTTTAGGTTTTAGCGGGAGGGCCCGGGAGACCCAGTACTTC

abundance: -
d_gene: -
v_gene: TRBV27
j_gene: TRBJ1-1
CDR3aa: CASSSFFGTFTEAFF
CDR3nt: TGTGCCAGCAGCTCTTTCTTCGGGACATTCACTGAAGCTTTCTTT

abundance: -
d_gene: TRBD2
v_gene: TRBV24-1
j_gene: TRBJ2-5
CDR3aa: CATSDPRGGRAVETQYF
CDR3nt: TGTGCCACCAGTGATCCCCGAGGCGGGAGGGCCGTGGAGACCCAGTACTTC

abundance: medium-sized
d_gene: -
v_gene: TRBV28
j_gene: TRBJ2-7
CDR3aa: CASSFRRDAYEQYF
CDR3nt: TGTGCCAGCAGTTTTAGGAGGGATGCCTACGAGCAGTACTTC

abundance: few
d_gene: -
v_gene: TRBV28
j_gene: TRBJ1-5
CDR3aa: CASRGRTSNQPQHF
CDR3nt: TGTGCCAGCAGGGGCCGGACAAGCAATCAGCCCCAGCATTTT

abundance: -
d_gene: -
v_gene: TRBV11-3
j_gene: TRBJ2-3
CDR3aa: CASSRGARRTASTDTQYF
CDR3nt: TGTGCCAGCAGCCGGGGGGCTCGTAGGACAGCTAGCACAGATACGCAGTATTTT